The clone carrying this T cell receptor (beta chain) was seen at least ten times. The target antigen is unknown. The record originates from a study of T cell repertoires in cytomegalovirus infection. Across the whole study: Through public TCR beta signatures, both CMV infection and matching HLA type were indicated.

One entry per CDR3 protein, called by TCRdb with MiXCR from the reads. The sample carries about 8,000 distinct CDR3 sequences, about 60% recorded once. Germline V gives CDR1 SGHTA, CDR2 FQGNSA. The germline V and J ends were trimmed by 2 bases and 4 bases, with 11 bases remaining between them. The CDR3 runs 14 residues. Notes on the study in general: Totalled public TCR beta family frequency picked out people who carried CMV plus the relevant HLA. Ex vivo, HLA-C-restricted CMV-specific TCR beta clonotypes prevailed over the rest of the response.

The chain employs TRBV7-2 and TRBJ1-1, with D unclear. Sequences were obtained from PBMCs, sequenced either directly or after in vitro stimulation (not recorded which). This clonotype was obtained from a human donor in good health (CMV status not recorded). Some clones in this sample may be carry-over from other donors' samples. The CDR3 here is CASSLNLWSTEAFF. In DNA, the CDR3 is TGTGCCAGCAGCTTAAACCTCTGGAGCACTGAAGCTTTCTTT.